The clone carrying this T cell receptor beta chain occurred a few times. The antigen is undetermined. This entry belongs to a study of a mutant IDH1 vaccine in newly diagnosed glioma. Study-wide context: Patients were started on vaccination 4-6 weeks after radiotherapy alone, or with temozolomide cycles. Visit V13 took place at week 47, and visit V12 happened at week 35.

Data came from immunoSEQ multiplex PCR; TCRdb stores just in-frame clones and leaves some out. Of approximately 21,000 clones in the sample, approximately 81% were seen once. There are 15 residues in the CDR3. The ends were cut back, 1 base at V and 3 bases at J, with 11 bases in the middle. Germline V gives CDR1 SGHTA, CDR2 FQGNSA. Indicated time point: week 47, end of study. The vaccine gave 300 ug of a 20-mer mutant IDH1 peptide subcutaneously per dose. New WHO grade 3 or 4 astrocytomas that were IDH1-mutant and ATRX-lost occurred in the donors. V gene TRBV7-2 combines with J gene TRBJ2-3, with D uncertain. The TCR comes from a man aged 40-49 years with glioma. Source: PBMCs, taken from a glioma patient whose treatment included an IDH1 peptide vaccine. CDR3 bases: TGTGCCAGCAGCTTAGATGGGCTGCGGACAGATACGCAGTATTTT. Translating it yields CASSLDGLRTDTQYF. Supplemented by reference TRBV7-2 and TRBJ2-3, the full variable domain reads GAGVSQSPSNKVTEKGKDVELRCDPISGHTALYWYRQSLGQGLEFLIYFQGNSAPDKSGLPSDRFSAERTGGSVSTLTIQRTQQEDSAVYLCASSLDGLRTDTQYFGPGTRLTVL.